The T cell receptor (beta chain) under discussion was sequenced for a study of cytomegalovirus exposure and HLA in healthy donors. About the research overall: Unique TCRs numbering roughly 85 million, obtained from HLA-typed donors, made up an early data release. Points from the study as a whole: Being productive about 87% or about 30% of the time was typical of most TCR beta V segments in an earlier analysis. In terms of immune exposure information, only CMV serostatus was available. DRB1 had the most TCR associations and HLA-C the fewest, a later analysis found, with rates varying by HLA locus.

PCR involved 60 Vbeta and 13 Jbeta primers. Some clones are missing from TCRdb's copy, which holds only in-frame ones; the method was immunoSEQ multiplex PCR. The table shows about 120,000 clones, with around 84% occurring only once. V lost 6 bases and J lost 4, with 8 bases in between. This CDR3 contains 11 residues. From germline, CDR1 is DFQATT and CDR2 SNEGSKA (reference sequence). A remark on this clone: Its specificity is unknown.

Sequencing input: PBMCs. The rearrangement links TRBV20-1 to TRBJ2-3; maybe TRBD2 (5 bases). The clonotype was recovered from a woman aged 25 to 45 in good health and CMV-seropositive. The CDR3 spells CSAFGADTQYF. The CDR3 DNA is TGCAGTGCGTTCGGGGCAGATACGCAGTATTTT.